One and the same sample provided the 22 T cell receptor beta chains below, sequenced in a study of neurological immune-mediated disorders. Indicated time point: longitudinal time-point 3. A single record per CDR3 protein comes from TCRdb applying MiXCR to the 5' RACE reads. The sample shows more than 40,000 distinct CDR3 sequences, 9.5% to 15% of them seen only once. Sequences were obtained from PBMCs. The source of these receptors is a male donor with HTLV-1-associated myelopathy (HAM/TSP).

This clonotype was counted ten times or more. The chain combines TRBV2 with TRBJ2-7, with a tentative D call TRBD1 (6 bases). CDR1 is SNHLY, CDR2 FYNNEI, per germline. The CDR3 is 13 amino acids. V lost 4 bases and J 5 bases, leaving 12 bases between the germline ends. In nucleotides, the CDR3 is TGTGCCAGCAGTGGGGGGCCGAGGAACGAGCAGTACTTC. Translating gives CASSGGPRNEQYF.

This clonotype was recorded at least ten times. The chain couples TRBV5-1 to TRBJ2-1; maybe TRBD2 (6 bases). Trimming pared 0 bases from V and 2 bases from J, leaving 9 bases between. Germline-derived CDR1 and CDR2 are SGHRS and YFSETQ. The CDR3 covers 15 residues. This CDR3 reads CASSLAGTPYNEQFF. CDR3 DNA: TGCGCCAGCAGCTTGGCCGGGACTCCCTACAATGAGCAGTTCTTC.

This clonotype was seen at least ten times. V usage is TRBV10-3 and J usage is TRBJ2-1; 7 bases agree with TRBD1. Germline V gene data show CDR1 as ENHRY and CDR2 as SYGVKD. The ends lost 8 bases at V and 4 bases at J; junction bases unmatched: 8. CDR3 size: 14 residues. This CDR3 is CAIGTGTVYNEQFF. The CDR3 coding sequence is TGTGCCATCGGTACCGGGACAGTGTACAATGAGCAGTTCTTC.

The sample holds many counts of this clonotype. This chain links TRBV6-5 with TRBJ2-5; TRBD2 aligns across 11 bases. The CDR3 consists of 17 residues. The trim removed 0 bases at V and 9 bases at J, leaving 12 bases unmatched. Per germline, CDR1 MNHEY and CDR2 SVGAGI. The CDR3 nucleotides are TGTGCCAGCAGTTACTCGGGTAGCGGGGGGGATCAGGGGGCCCAGTACTTC. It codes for CASSYSGSGGDQGAQYF.

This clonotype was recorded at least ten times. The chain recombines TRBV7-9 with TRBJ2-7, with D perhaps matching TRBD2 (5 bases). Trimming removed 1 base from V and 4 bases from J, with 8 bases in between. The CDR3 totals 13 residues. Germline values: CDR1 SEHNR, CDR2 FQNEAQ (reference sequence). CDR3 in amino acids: CASSLVSGYEQYF. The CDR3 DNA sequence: TGTGCCAGCAGCTTAGTCTCGGGATACGAGCAGTACTTC.

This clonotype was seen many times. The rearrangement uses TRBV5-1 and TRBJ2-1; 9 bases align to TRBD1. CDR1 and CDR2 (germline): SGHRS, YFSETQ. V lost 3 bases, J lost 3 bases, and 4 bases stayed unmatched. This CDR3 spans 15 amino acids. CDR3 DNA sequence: TGCGCCAGCAGCTCGCCGGGACAGGGCTACAATGAGCAGTTCTTC. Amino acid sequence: CASSSPGQGYNEQFF.

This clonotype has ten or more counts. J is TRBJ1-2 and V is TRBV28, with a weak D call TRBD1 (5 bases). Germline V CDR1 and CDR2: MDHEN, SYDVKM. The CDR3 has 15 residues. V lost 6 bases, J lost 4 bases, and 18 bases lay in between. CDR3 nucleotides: TGTGCCAGCAGCCCCAGGGCGGTACGGGCCTATGGCTACACCTTC. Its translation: CASSPRAVRAYGYTF.

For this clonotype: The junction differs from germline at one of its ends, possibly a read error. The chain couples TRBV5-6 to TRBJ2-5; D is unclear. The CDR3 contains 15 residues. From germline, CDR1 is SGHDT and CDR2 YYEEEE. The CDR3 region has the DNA TGTGCCTGCAGCTTGGTCGCTATCGGCCGGGAGACCCAGTACTTC. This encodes CACSLVAIGRETQYF.

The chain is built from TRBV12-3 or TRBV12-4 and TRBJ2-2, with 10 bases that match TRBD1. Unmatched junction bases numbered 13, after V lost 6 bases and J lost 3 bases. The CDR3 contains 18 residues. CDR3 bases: TGTGCCAGCAGCCCAAGAGAGACAGGGGGCAGGGACACCGGGGAGCTGTTTTTT. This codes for CASSPRETGGRDTGELFF.

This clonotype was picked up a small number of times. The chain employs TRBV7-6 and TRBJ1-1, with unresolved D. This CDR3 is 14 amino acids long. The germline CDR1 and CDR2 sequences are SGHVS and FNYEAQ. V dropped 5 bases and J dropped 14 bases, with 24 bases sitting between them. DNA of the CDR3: TGTGCCAGCAGCCAGTTAGCCAACGAACTTGGGTCCTTCTTT. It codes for CASSQLANELGSFF.

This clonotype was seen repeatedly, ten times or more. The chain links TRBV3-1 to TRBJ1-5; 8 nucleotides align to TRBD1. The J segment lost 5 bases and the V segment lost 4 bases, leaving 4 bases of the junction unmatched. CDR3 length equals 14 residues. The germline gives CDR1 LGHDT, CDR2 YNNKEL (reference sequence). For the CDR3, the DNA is TGTGCCAGCAGCCTCGGGACAGGACATCAGCCCCAGCATTTT. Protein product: CASSLGTGHQPQHF.

The CDR3 sequence: CASRYKGAENYGYTF. The CDR3 DNA is TGTGCCAGCAGATACAAGGGGGCGGAAAACTATGGCTACACCTTC. J is TRBJ1-2 and V is TRBV27, with TRBD1 identical over 7 bases. From germline, CDR1 is MNHEY and CDR2 SMNVEV (reference sequence). Trimming took 6 bases from V and 2 from J; bases not matched to a gene: 9. The CDR3 length is 15 residues.

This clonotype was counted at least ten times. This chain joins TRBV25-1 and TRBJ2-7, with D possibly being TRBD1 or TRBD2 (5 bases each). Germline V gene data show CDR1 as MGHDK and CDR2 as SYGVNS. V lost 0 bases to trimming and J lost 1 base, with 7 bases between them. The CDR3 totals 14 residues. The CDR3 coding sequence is TGTGCCAGCAGTGAATATGAGGGGTCCTACGAGCAGTACTTC. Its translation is CASSEYEGSYEQYF.

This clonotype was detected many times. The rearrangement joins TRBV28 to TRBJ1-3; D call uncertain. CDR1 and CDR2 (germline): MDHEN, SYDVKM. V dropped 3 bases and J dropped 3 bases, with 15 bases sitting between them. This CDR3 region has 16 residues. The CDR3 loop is CASSFWSAVFGNTIYF. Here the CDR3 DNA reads TGTGCCAGCAGTTTCTGGTCGGCAGTTTTTGGAAACACCATATATTTT.

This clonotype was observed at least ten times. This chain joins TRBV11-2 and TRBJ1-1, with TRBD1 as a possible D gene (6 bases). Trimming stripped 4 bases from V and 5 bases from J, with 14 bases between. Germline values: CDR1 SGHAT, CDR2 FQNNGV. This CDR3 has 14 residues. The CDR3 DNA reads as TGTGCCAGCAGCTCTTTCAGGGGAACAACTGAAGCTTTCTTT. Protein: CASSSFRGTTEAFF. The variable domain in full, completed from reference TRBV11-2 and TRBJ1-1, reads EAGVAQSPRYKIIEKRQSVAFWCNPISGHATLYWYQQILGQGPKLLIQFQNNGVVDDSQLPKDRFSAERLKGVDSTLKIQPAKLEDSAVYLCASSSFRGTTEAFFGQGTRLTVV.

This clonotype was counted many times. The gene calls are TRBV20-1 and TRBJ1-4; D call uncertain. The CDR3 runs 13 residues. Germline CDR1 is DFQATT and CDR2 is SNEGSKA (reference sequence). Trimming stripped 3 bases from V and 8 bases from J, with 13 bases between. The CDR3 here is CSASGSLGEKLFF. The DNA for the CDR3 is TGCAGTGCTAGTGGGAGTCTAGGGGAAAAACTGTTTTTT.

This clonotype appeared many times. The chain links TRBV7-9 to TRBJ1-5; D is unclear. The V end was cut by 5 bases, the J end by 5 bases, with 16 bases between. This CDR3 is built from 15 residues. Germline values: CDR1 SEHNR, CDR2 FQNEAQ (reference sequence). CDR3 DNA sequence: TGTGCCAGCAGCCCAGGCCCGTGGGCGGATCAGCCCCAGCATTTT. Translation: CASSPGPWADQPQHF.

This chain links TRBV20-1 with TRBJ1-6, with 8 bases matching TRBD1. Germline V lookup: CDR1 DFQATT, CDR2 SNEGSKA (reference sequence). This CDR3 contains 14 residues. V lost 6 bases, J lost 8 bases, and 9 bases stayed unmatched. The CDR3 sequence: CSAPPPGGYSPLHF. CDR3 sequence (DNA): TGCAGTGCCCCCCCTCCAGGGGGCTATTCACCCCTCCACTTT.

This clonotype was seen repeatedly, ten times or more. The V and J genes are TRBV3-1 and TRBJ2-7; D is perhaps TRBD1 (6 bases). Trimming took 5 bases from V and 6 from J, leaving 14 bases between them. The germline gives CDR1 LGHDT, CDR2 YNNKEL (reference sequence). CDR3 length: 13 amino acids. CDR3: CASSSRQGTEQYF. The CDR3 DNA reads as TGTGCCAGCAGCTCAAGGCAGGGGACCGAGCAGTACTTC.

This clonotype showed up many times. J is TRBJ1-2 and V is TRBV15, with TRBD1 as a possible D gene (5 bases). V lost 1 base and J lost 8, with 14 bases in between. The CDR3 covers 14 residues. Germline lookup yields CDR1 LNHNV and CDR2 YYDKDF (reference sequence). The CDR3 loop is CATSRAGTEYGYTF. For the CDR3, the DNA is TGTGCCACCAGCAGAGCCGGGACGGAGTACGGCTACACCTTC.

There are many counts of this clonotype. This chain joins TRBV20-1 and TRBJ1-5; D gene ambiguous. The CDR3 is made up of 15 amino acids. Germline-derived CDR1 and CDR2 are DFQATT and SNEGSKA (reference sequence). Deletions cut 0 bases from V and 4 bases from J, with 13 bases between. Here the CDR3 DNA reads TGCAGTGCTAGAGATTGGGTAGCGCCTAATCAGCCCCAGCATTTT. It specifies CSARDWVAPNQPQHF.

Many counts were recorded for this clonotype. DNA for the CDR3: TGTGCCAGCAGTTACACCGGGACAGGGGACTACGAGCAGTACTTC. The encoded protein is CASSYTGTGDYEQYF. J is TRBJ2-7 and V is TRBV6-5, with TRBD1 matching over 10 bases. The ends lost 2 bases at V and 3 bases at J; junction bases unmatched: 4. The germline CDR1 and CDR2 sequences are MNHEY and SVGAGI. The CDR3 runs to 15 residues.